Given below is one TCR beta chain in context. Authors' analysis steps: Nucleated cell counts were estimated from reference gene primer amplification. Data came from immunoSEQ multiplex PCR; TCRdb stores just in-frame clones and leaves some out. V, J and clone size reflect that table, while D and trimming were determined from the DNA. The sample has over 55,000 clones, 80% to 90% seen once. The ends were cut back, 4 bases at V and 6 bases at J, with 13 bases in the middle. Germline V gives CDR1 ENHRY, CDR2 SYGVKD. This CDR3 is built from 15 residues. This record belongs to a study of blood T cell repertoires in COVID-19. Across the whole study: Sample material is recorded as cDNA or gDNA derived from T cells, B-cell-depleted T cells, or PBMCs.

The sequencing input was peripheral blood. The receptor's source is a man aged 50-60 years with active COVID-19. V gene TRBV10-3 combines with J gene TRBJ1-6; the D is unclear. CDR3 loop: CAISAAGESNSPLHF. The CDR3 coding sequence is TGTGCCATCAGTGCGGCCGGGGAGTCTAATTCACCCCTCCACTTT.